This T cell receptor beta chain was identified in a study of CD8 T cells in ankylosing spondylitis. This clonotype turned up a few times. Its target is unknown. In TCRdb, the 5' RACE reads were re-called with MiXCR into one record per CDR3 protein. This table has approximately 220,000 distinct CDR3 sequences, approximately 16% appearing once. Study outcomes and limitations: Blood of patients with ankylosing spondylitis appeared to be characterized by a TCR beta motif of several highly homologous variants.

CDR1 and CDR2 (germline): MNHEY, SMNVEV (reference sequence). The length of the CDR3 is 14 residues. The trim removed 4 bases at V and 5 bases at J, leaving 3 bases unmatched. The J gene is TRBJ1-5, the V gene TRBV27; 9 positions agree with TRBD1. What was sequenced was blood, either unsorted or a sorted T cell fraction (not recorded which). The receptor comes from a male donor with ankylosing spondylitis. The CDR3, as DNA: TGTGCCAGCAGTTCAGGGACAGGGCATCAGCCCCAGCATTTT. The encoded protein is CASSSGTGHQPQHF.